The following is a T cell receptor (beta chain) sequence with its context. This clonotype was seen only a few times. What antigen it recognizes has not been identified. There are no base qualities to consult, and no much larger clone falls within one base. The data stem from a study of T cells after yellow fever vaccination (dated by TCRdb to about 2019). General notes on the study: Libraries from fractions with low cell numbers were prepared with the SMART-Seq v4 Ultra Low Input RNA kit. To follow T-cell clones before and after both primary and booster YFV17D yellow fever vaccination, bulk TCR alpha and beta repertoires underwent longitudinal sequencing. The cohort comprised two healthy male donors, one aged 18 to 30 and one aged 30 to 40 years. Blood was drawn at multiple timepoints before and after primary and secondary immunization, with bulk PBMC replicates and cell subsets isolated. On the study overall, not on this receptor specifically: The study included only a couple of donors, which limits how far the findings can be generalized. Most clones expanded after primary vaccination were re-detected after the booster (almost 97% of CD4 and 88% of CD8), suggesting broad memory maintenance. Computational filtering was needed because FACS-sorted repertoires could contain abundant contaminating clonotypes from the bulk population. A small share of clonotypes occurred in both CD4 and CD8 compartments, likely arising from convergent recombination. Compared with the primary T-cell response, the secondary T-cell response was faster but weaker, reaching its peak on day 5 rather than on day 15.

This sample was sequenced with an Illumina NovaSeq 6000. Synthesis of TCR cDNA relied on 5'RACE template switching, a step that introduced a universal primer site along with unique molecular identifiers. Priming of cDNA synthesis was performed from both the TCR alpha and TCR beta constant segments. Library amplification used two PCR steps, and the second PCR step added sample barcodes and sequencing adapters. Libraries were sequenced on Illumina HiSeq 2500 (2x100 bp) or NovaSeq (2x150 bp). As for how the authors treated the data: Demultiplexing of reads and collapsing into UMI consensus sequences were performed with MIGEC, and V(D)J alignment was carried out with MiXCR. Clonotypes responding to the vaccine were identified with edgeR on replicate PBMC samples, with the criteria of FDR below 0.01 and a log2 fold change above 5 up to day 15. Each bulk clonotype received a CD4 or CD8 identity based on whether the sequenced CD4 or CD8 repertoire contained that clonotype at higher abundance. TCRdb redid the processing of the public reads, applying fastp at Q25 and MiXCR, and retained in-frame beta chains. Rows merge per CDR3 protein into single entries with the most common DNA and genes. The V and J calls follow TCRdb's processing rather than the paper's. This sample lists over 300,000 distinct CDR3 sequences; approximately 3.8% were detected once. Of the sample, less than 25% is held by the ten largest clones.

Explained via the paper, the treatment or condition label denotes: live attenuated yellow fever vaccine strain. Two biological replicates of bulk PBMCs were collected at each blood-draw timepoint. PBMCs were isolated from peripheral blood using a standard Ficoll-Paque protocol. RNA was extracted with TriZol from bulk PBMCs, CD4 and CD8 fractions, and dextramer-positive and dextramer-negative fractions. V sheds 0 bases and J sheds 4 bases, leaving 7 bases between their ends. The CDR3 numbers 14 residues from cysteine through phenylalanine. Only the CDR3 DNA is retained, 42 bases long and in frame from the first base. The germline V gene gives CDR1 as MNHEY and CDR2 as SVGEGT.

The receptor was isolated from a man aged 18 to 29 who received the YFV17D yellow fever vaccine. The chain links TRBV6-2 or TRBV6-3 with TRBJ1-5, with the D gene not clear enough to name. The material sequenced was PBMCs, taken on the day of the yellow fever booster vaccination. The nucleotide sequence reads as follows: TGTGCCAGCAGTTACTCGTCCAAAAATCAGCCCCAGCATTTT. Translated, this gives CASSYSSKNQPQHF.